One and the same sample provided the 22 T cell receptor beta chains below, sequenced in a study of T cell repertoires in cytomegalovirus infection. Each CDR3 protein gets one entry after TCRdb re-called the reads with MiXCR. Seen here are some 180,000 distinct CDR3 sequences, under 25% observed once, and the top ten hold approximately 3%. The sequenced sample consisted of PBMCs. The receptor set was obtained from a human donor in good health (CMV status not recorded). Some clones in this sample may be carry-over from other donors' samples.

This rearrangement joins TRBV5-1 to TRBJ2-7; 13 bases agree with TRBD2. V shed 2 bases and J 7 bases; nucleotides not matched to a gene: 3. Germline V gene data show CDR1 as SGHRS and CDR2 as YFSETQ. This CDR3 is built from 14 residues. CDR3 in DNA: TGCGCCAGCAGCTTACTAGCGGGAGGGCAAGAGCAGTACTTC. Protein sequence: CASSLLAGGQEQYF.

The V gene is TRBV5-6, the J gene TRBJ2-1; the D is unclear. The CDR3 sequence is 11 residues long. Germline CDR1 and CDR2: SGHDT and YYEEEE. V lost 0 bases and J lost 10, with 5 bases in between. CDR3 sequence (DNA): TGTGCCAGCAGCTTGGTACAGGAGCAGTTCTTC. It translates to CASSLVQEQFF.

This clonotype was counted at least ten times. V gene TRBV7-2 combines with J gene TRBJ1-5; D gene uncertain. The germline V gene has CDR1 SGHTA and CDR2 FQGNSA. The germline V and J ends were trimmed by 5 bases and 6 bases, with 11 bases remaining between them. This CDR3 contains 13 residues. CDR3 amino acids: CASSGGGGQPQHF. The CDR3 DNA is TGTGCCAGCAGCGGCGGCGGCGGTCAGCCCCAGCATTTT. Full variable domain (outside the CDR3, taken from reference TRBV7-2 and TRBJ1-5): GAGVSQSPSNKVTEKGKDVELRCDPISGHTALYWYRQSLGQGLEFLIYFQGNSAPDKSGLPSDRFSAERTGGSVSTLTIQRTQQEDSAVYLCASSGGGGQPQHFGDGTRLSIL.

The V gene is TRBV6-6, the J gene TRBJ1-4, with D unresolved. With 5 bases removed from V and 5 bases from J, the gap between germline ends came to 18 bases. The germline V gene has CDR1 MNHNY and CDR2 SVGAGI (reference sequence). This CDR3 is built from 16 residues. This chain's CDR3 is CASSDQRYGSNEKLFF. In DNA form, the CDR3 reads TGTGCCAGCAGTGATCAGAGGTACGGATCGAATGAAAAACTGTTTTTT.

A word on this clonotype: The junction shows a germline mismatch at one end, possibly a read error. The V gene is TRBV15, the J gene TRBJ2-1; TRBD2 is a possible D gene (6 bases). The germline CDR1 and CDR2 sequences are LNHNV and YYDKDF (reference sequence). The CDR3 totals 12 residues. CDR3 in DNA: TGTGCCACCAGCAGAGATGGTAGGGAGCGGGTCTTC. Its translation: CATSRDGRERVF.

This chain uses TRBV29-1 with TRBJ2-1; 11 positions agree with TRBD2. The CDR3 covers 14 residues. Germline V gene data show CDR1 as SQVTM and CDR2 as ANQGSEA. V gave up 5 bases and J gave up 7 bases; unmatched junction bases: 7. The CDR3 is CSVLAGGPGNEQFF. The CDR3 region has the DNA TGCAGCGTTTTAGCGGGAGGGCCTGGGAATGAGCAGTTCTTC.

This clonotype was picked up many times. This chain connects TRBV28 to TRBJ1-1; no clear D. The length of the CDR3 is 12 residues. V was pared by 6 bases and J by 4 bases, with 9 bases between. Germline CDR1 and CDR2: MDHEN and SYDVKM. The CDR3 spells CASSRRPTEAFF. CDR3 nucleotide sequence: TGTGCCAGCAGCCGAAGGCCCACTGAAGCTTTCTTT.

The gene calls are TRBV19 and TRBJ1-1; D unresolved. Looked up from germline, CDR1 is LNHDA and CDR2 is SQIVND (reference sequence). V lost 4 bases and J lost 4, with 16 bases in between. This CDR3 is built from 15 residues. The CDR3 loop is CASSNSDISRTEAFF. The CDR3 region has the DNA TGTGCCAGTAGTAACTCGGATATCTCGCGCACTGAAGCTTTCTTT.

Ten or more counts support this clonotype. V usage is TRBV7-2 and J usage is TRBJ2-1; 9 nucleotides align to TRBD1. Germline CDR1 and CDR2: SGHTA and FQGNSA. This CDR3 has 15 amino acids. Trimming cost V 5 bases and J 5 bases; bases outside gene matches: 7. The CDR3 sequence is CASSPRQGGNNEQFF. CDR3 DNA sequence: TGTGCCAGCAGCCCCCGACAGGGGGGGAACAATGAGCAGTTCTTC. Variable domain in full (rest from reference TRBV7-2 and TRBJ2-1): GAGVSQSPSNKVTEKGKDVELRCDPISGHTALYWYRQSLGQGLEFLIYFQGNSAPDKSGLPSDRFSAERTGGSVSTLTIQRTQQEDSAVYLCASSPRQGGNNEQFFGPGTRLTVL.

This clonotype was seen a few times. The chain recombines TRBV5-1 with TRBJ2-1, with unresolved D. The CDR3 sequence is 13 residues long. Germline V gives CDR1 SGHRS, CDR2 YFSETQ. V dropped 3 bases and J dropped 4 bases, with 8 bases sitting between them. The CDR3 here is CASSSDPYNEQFF. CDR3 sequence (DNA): TGCGCCAGCAGCTCGGACCCATACAATGAGCAGTTCTTC. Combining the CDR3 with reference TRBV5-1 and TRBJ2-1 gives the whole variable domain KAGVTQTPRYLIKTRGQQVTLSCSPISGHRSVSWYQQTPGQGLQFLFEYFSETQRNKGNFPGRFSGRQFSNSRSEMNVSTLELGDSALYLCASSSDPYNEQFFGPGTRLTVL.

CDR3 DNA sequence: TGTGCCAGCAGTACTCGGCCGGGAGGAACCGGGGAGCTGTTTTTT. Its protein product is CASSTRPGGTGELFF. The chain carries TRBV6-6 and TRBJ2-2; 7 positions agree with TRBD2. V lost 5 bases and J lost 5; bases outside the gene matches: 8. CDR3 length equals 15 residues. Germline loops: CDR1 MNHNY, CDR2 SVGAGI (reference sequence).

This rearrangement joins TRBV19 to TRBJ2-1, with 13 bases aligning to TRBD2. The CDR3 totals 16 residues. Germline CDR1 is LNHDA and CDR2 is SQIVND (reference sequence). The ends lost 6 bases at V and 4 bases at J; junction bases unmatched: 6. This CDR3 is CASRLGLAGDYNEQFF. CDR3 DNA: TGTGCCAGTAGACTCGGACTAGCGGGAGATTACAATGAGCAGTTCTTC.

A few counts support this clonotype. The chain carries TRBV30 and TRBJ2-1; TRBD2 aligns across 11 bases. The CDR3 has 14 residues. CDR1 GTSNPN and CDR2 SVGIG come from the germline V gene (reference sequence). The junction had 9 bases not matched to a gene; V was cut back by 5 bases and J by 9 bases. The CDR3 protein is CAWSTSGISAEQFF. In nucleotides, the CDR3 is TGTGCCTGGTCGACTAGCGGGATCAGCGCTGAGCAGTTCTTC.

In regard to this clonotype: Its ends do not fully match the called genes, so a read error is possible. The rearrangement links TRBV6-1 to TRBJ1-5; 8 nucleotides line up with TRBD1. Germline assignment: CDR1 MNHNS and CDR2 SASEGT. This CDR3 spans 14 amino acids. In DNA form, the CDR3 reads TGTGCCAGCAGGGCCGGACAGGGCAACCAGCCCCAGCATTTT. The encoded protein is CASRAGQGNQPQHF.

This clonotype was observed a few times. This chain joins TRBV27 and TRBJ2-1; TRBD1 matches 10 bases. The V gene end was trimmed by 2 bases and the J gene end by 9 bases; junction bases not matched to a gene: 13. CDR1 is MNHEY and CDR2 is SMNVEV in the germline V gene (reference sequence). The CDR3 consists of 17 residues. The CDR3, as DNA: TGTGCCAGCAGTTTAAGGGACAGGGGCCGCTCTGGAGCTGAGCAGTTCTTC. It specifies CASSLRDRGRSGAEQFF.

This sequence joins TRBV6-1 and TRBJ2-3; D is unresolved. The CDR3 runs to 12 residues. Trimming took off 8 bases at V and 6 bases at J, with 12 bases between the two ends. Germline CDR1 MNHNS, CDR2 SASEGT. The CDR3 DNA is TGTGCCAGCTTCTCCAGTGGGGATACGCAGTATTTT. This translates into CASFSSGDTQYF.

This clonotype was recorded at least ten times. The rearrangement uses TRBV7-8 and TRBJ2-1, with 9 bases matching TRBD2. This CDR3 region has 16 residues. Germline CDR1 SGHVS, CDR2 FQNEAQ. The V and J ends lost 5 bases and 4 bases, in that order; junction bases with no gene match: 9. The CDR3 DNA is TGTGCCAGCAGCCCGAGAGCGGGAGGACCGTACAATGAGCAGTTCTTC. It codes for CASSPRAGGPYNEQFF.

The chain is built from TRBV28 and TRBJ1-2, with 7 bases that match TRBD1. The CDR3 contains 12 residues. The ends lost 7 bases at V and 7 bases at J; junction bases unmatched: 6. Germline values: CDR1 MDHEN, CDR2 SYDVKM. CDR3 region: CASKGQPSGYTF. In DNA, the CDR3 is TGTGCCAGCAAGGGACAGCCTTCTGGCTACACCTTC.

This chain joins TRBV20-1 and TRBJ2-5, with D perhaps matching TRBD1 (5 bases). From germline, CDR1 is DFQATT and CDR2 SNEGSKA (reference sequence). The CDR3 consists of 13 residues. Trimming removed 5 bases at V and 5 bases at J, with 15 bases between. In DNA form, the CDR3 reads TGCAGTGCTGCCCGGACAAGAGGCGAGACCCAGTACTTC. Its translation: CSAARTRGETQYF.

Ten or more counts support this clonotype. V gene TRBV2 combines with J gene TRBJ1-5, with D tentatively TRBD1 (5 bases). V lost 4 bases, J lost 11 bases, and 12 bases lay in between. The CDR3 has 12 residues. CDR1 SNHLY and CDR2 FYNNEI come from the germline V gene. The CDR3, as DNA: TGTGCCAGCAGTGCCCGACGACAGTCCCAGCATTTT. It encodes CASSARRQSQHF.

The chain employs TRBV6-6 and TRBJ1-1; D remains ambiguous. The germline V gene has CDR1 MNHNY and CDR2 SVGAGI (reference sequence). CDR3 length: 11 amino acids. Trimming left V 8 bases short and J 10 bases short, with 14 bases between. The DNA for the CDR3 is TGTGCCAGCCGGGAGGGTGCGGGAGCTTTCTTT. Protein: CASREGAGAFF.

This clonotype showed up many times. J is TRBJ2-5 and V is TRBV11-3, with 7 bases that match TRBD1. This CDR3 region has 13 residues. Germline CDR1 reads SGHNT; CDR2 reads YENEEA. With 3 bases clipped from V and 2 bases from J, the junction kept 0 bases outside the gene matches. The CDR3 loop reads CASSFRGQETQYF. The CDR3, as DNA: TGTGCCAGCAGCTTCAGGGGGCAAGAGACCCAGTACTTC.